Shown below are 16 T cell receptor beta chains from a single sample sequenced in a study of response to subunit inactivated influenza vaccine. One entry per CDR3 protein results from TCRdb running MiXCR on the RT-PCR reads. The top ten hold approximately 10% of the sample, which has under 750,000 distinct CDR3 sequences, about 10% seen once. The sequenced sample was PBMCs from blood, obtained on the day of vaccination. The receptors were sampled from a man aged 45-65 years who received an inactivated influenza vaccine.

This sequence joins TRBV28 and TRBJ2-1; D ambiguous. The CDR3 is 13 amino acids. Between the trimmed V and J ends, which lost 3 bases and 8 bases, there was a span of 11 bases. In germline, CDR1 is MDHEN, CDR2 SYDVKM. CDR3 sequence: CASSFRLGHEQFF. The CDR3, as DNA: TGTGCCAGCAGTTTTCGGCTAGGTCATGAGCAGTTCTTC.

This clonotype was seen many times. This chain connects TRBV4-3 to TRBJ2-3; 10 bases line up with TRBD2. This CDR3 comprises 17 residues. Germline lookup yields CDR1 LGHNA and CDR2 YSLEER. V lost 5 bases and J lost 5; bases outside the gene matches: 13. For the CDR3, the DNA is TGCGCCAGCAGCTACTCCTACACTAGCGGGGCGGGAGATACGCAGTATTTT. Translation: CASSYSYTSGAGDTQYF.

This clonotype was counted many times. The chain carries TRBV5-1 and TRBJ2-3, with 10 nucleotides matching TRBD2. The CDR3 contains 17 residues. Per germline, CDR1 SGHRS and CDR2 YFSETQ. V was pared by 5 bases and J by 7 bases, with 16 bases of the junction left unmatched. The CDR3 sequence is CASSLNWASGSTYTQYF. CDR3 coding DNA: TGCGCCAGCAGTCTCAATTGGGCTAGCGGGAGTACGTATACGCAGTATTTT.

The chain has TRBV12-2 and TRBJ2-7; the table calls TRBD1, which could not be checked here. TRBV12-2 has pseudogene status. CDR3 length: 17 amino acids. The CDR3 is CASRLEGTRVALGEQYF. The CDR3 bases are TGTGCAAGTCGCTTAGAGGGGACCAGGGTAGCCCTCGGCGAGCAGTACTTC.

The chain has TRBV6-1 and TRBJ2-1; TRBD2 matches at 7 bases. Unmatched junction bases numbered 4, after V lost 1 base and J lost 4 bases. Germline V gene sequence: CDR1 MNHNS, CDR2 SASEGT. This CDR3 comprises 15 residues. The chain's CDR3 is CASSEEASGYNEQFF. The DNA for the CDR3 is TGTGCCAGCAGTGAAGAAGCTAGCGGATACAATGAGCAGTTCTTC.

The V call is TRBV27, the J call TRBJ2-7, with no clear D. This CDR3 has 16 residues. With 5 bases removed from V and 3 bases from J, the gap between germline ends came to 20 bases. The germline CDR1 and CDR2 sequences are MNHEY and SMNVEV (reference sequence). CDR3 coding DNA: TGTGCCAGCAGTCCCGACCCTTGGGCCCCATTCTACGAGCAGTACTTC. This codes for CASSPDPWAPFYEQYF.

This clonotype occurred a few times. The chain combines TRBV7-6 with TRBJ2-1; 9 nucleotides align to TRBD1. Trimming removed 5 bases from V and 3 bases from J; junction bases left unmatched: 8. The CDR3 has 16 residues. CDR1 and CDR2 (germline): SGHVS, FNYEAQ. DNA of the CDR3: TGTGCCAGCAGCCCGGGGGGACAGGGCTACTACAATGAGCAGTTCTTC. Residues: CASSPGGQGYYNEQFF.

There are a few counts of this clonotype. CDR3 in DNA: TGCGCCAGCAGCCAAGATACGACCGTCAATCAGCCCCAGCATTTT. This encodes CASSQDTTVNQPQHF. The rearrangement links TRBV4-1 to TRBJ1-5; D ambiguous. The CDR3 loop spans 15 amino acids. The V end lost 0 bases, the J end lost 3 bases, and 9 bases lay between the germline ends. Germline V CDR1 and CDR2: MGHRA, YSYEKL.

V is TRBV5-1 and J is TRBJ2-1, with a possible D match to TRBD2 (6 bases). Germline-derived CDR1 and CDR2 are SGHRS and YFSETQ. V was shortened by 4 bases and J by 1 base, with 12 bases between the two germline ends. The CDR3 contains 15 residues. In nucleotides, the CDR3 is TGCGCCAGCAGCATTGCGGCGGGATCCTACAATGAGCAGTTCTTC. Translating gives CASSIAAGSYNEQFF.

A few counts support this clonotype. The rearrangement uses TRBV2 and TRBJ2-7; unclear D gene. Germline V CDR1 and CDR2: SNHLY, FYNNEI. V lost 6 bases to trimming and J lost 0 bases, with 9 bases between them. The CDR3 runs 13 residues. This CDR3 is CASSAWVSYEQYF. DNA of the CDR3: TGTGCCAGCAGCGCATGGGTCTCCTACGAGCAGTACTTC.

The J gene is TRBJ2-3, the V gene TRBV10-3; 7 positions match TRBD2. In germline, CDR1 is ENHRY, CDR2 SYGVKD. This CDR3 has 16 amino acids. The J segment lost 0 bases and the V segment lost 10 bases, leaving 13 bases of the junction unmatched. The CDR3 nucleotides are TGTGCCACTCAAAGGGGACTACTATCTAGCACAGATACGCAGTATTTT. Protein product: CATQRGLLSSTDTQYF.

This chain links TRBV7-9 with TRBJ2-1, with no clear D. This CDR3 spans 13 amino acids. Trimming cost V 1 base and J 12 bases, with 13 bases left between them. Germline CDR1 SEHNR, CDR2 FQNEAQ (reference sequence). Here the CDR3 DNA reads TGTGCCAGCAGCTTAGGCCAGCCTCTGGGGCAGTTCTTC. This encodes CASSLGQPLGQFF.

This clonotype was detected a few times. J is TRBJ1-2 and V is TRBV12-3 or TRBV12-4; TRBD1 might be the D (5 bases). V was trimmed by 1 base and J by 4 bases, leaving 19 bases between them. The CDR3 extends over 17 amino acids. CDR3: CASSLVLGTMGTYGYTF. In nucleotides, the CDR3 is TGTGCCAGCAGTTTAGTCCTAGGGACTATGGGGACCTATGGCTACACCTTC.

As to this clonotype: A much larger clonotype is one base distant, so this may be a read error. V gene TRBV9 combines with J gene TRBJ2-5; D uncertain. V lost 0 bases to trimming and J lost 1 base, with 7 bases between them. CDR3 size: 14 residues. Per germline, CDR1 SGDLS and CDR2 YYNGEE. DNA of the CDR3: TGTGCCAGCAGCGTAGTTATCGGCCAAGAGACCCAGTACTTC. This codes for CASSVVIGQETQYF.

This clonotype was seen more than once but under ten times. This chain uses TRBV4-2 with TRBJ2-1; D not resolved. The CDR3 runs 18 residues. With 1 base removed from V and 0 bases from J, the gap between germline ends came to 16 bases. Germline V CDR1 and CDR2: LGHNA, YNFKEQ. CDR3 loop: CASSQVSAAPGSYNEQFF. In nucleotides, the CDR3 is TGTGCCAGCAGCCAAGTCTCAGCAGCCCCCGGCTCCTACAATGAGCAGTTCTTC.

The gene calls are TRBV20-1 and TRBJ1-2, with 8 positions matching TRBD1. There are 15 residues in the CDR3. The germline gives CDR1 DFQATT, CDR2 SNEGSKA (reference sequence). Trimming cost V 3 bases and J 6 bases; bases outside gene matches: 12. The CDR3 coding sequence is TGCAGTGCTAGTACCCCAGGACAGGGTCGGAATGGCTACACCTTC. It translates to CSASTPGQGRNGYTF.